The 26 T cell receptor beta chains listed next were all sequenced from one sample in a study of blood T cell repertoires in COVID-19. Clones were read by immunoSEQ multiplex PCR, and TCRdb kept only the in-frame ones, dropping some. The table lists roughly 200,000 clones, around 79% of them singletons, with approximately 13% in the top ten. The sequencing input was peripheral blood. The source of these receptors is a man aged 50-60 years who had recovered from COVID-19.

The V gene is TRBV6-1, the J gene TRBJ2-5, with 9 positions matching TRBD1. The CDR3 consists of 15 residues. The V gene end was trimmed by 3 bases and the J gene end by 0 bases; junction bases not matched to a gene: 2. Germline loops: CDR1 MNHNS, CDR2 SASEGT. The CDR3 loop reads CASSETGGYQETQYF. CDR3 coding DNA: TGTGCCAGCAGTGAGACAGGGGGGTACCAAGAGACCCAGTACTTC.

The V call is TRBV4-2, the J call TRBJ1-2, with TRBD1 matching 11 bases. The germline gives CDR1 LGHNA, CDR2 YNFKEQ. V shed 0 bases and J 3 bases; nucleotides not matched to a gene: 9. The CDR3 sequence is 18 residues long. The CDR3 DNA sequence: TGTGCCAGCAGCCAAGATCTAAGGACAGGGGGCGCAGACTATGGCTACACCTTC. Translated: CASSQDLRTGGADYGYTF.

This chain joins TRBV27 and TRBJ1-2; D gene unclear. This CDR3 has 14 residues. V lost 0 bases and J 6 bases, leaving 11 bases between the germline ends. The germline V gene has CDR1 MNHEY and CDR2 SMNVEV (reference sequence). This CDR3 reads CASSLSSGINGYTF. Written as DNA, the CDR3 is TGTGCCAGCAGTTTATCGTCGGGAATCAATGGCTACACCTTC.

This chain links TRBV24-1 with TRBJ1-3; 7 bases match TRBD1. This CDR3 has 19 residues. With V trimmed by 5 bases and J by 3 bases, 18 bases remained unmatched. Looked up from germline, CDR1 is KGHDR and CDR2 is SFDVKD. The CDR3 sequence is CATSVGTVPPAGVGNTIYF. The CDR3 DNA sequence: TGTGCCACCAGTGTCGGGACAGTTCCACCCGCTGGGGTTGGAAACACCATATATTTT.

The CDR3 protein is CASNSGMNTGELFF. The CDR3 bases are TGTGCCAGCAACTCAGGGATGAACACCGGGGAGCTGTTTTTT. J is TRBJ2-2 and V is TRBV2; D is possibly TRBD1 (5 bases). The CDR3 has 14 amino acids. The germline CDR1 and CDR2 sequences are SNHLY and FYNNEI. V lost 7 bases to trimming and J lost 1 base, with 10 bases between them.

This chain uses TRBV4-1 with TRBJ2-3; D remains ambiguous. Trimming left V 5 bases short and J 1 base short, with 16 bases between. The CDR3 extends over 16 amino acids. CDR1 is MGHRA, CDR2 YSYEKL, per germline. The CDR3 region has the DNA TGCGCCAGCAGCTCAAGCCCCCCCCCTGGCACAGATACGCAGTATTTT. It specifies CASSSSPPPGTDTQYF.

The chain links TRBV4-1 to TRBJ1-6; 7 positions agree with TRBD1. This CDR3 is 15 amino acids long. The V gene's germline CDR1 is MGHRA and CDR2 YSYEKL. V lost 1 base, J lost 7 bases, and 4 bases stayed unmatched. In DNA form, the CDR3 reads TGCGCCAGCAGCCAAGCTGGGACAGCAAATTCACCCCTCCACTTT. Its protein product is CASSQAGTANSPLHF.

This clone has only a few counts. The CDR3 loop reads CASSYPGGSEQYF. CDR3 DNA: TGTGCCAGTAGTTACCCGGGAGGATCCGAGCAGTACTTC. The chain recombines TRBV19 with TRBJ2-7, with TRBD2 identical over 7 bases. The germline CDR1 and CDR2 sequences are LNHDA and SQIVND (reference sequence). The CDR3 extends over 13 amino acids. The trim removed 5 bases at V and 6 bases at J, leaving 7 bases unmatched.

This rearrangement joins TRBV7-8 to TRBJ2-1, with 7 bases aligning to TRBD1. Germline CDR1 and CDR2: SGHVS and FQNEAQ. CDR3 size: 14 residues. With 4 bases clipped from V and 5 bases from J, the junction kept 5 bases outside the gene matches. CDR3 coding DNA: TGTGCCAGCAGCTCGGGACAGTGGCACAATGAGCAGTTCTTC. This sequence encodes CASSSGQWHNEQFF.

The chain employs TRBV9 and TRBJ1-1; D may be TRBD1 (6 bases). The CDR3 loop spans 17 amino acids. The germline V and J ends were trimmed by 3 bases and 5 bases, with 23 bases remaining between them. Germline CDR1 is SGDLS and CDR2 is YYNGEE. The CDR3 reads CASSAGRGRGGGTEAFF. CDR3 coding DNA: TGTGCCAGCAGCGCCGGTCGGGGGCGCGGGGGTGGTACTGAAGCTTTCTTT. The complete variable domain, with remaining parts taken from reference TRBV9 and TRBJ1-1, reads DSGVTQTPKHLITATGQRVTLRCSPRSGDLSVYWYQQSLDQGLQFLIQYYNGEERAKGNILERFSAQQFPDLHSELNLSSLELGDSALYFCASSAGRGRGGGTEAFFGQGTRLTVV.

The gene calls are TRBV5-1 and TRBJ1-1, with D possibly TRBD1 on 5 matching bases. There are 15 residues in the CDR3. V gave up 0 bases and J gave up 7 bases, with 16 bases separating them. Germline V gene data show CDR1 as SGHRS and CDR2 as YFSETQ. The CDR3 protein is CASSLGVGTSDEAFF. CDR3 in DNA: TGCGCCAGCAGCTTGGGGGTCGGGACTTCGGATGAAGCTTTCTTT.

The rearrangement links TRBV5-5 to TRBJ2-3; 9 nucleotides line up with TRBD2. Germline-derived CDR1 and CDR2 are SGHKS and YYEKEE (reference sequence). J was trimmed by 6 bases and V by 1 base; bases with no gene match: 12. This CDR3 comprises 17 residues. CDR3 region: CASSLFYAGGLDDTQYF. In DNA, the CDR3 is TGTGCCAGCAGCTTGTTTTACGCGGGAGGGCTTGATGATACGCAGTATTTT.

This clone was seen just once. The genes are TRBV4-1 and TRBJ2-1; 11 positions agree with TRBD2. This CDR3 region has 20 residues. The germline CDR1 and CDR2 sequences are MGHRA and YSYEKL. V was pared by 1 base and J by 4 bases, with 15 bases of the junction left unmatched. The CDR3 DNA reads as TGCGCCAGCAGCCAAGGTCCTGACAGGGACTGGACTAGCGGGTACAATGAGCAGTTCTTC. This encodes CASSQGPDRDWTSGYNEQFF.

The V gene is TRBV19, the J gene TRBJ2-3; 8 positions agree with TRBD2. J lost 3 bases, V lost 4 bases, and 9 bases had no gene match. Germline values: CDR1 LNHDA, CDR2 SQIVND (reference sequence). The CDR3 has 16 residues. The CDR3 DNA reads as TGTGCCAGTAGTAGAATTACGGGAGGGCCAACAGATACGCAGTATTTT. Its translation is CASSRITGGPTDTQYF.

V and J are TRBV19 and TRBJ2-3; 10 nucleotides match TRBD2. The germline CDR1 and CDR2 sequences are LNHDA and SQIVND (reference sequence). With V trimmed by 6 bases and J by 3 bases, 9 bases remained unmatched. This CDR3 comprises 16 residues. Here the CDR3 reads CASRSLGLAVTDTQYF. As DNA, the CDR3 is TGTGCCAGTAGATCACTCGGACTAGCGGTAACAGATACGCAGTATTTT. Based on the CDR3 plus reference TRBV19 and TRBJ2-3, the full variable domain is DGGITQSPKYLFRKEGQNVTLSCEQNLNHDAMYWYRQDPGQGLRLIYYSQIVNDFQKGDIAEGYSVSREKKESFPLTVTSAQKNPTAFYLCASRSLGLAVTDTQYFGPGTRLTVL.

CDR3 bases: TGTGCCAGCAGCCTAGGAGGGACCGGGGAGCTGTTTTTT. Translation gives CASSLGGTGELFF. This chain joins TRBV7-9 and TRBJ2-2, with a weak D call TRBD2 (6 bases). Germline values: CDR1 SEHNR, CDR2 FQNEAQ (reference sequence). The V gene lost 5 bases and the J gene lost 5 bases, with 9 bases spanning the gap. The CDR3 contains 13 residues.

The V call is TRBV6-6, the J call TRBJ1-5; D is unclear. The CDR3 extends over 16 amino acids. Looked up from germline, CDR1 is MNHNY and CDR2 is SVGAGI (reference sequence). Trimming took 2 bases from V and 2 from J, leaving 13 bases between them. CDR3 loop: CASSYRGEGRNQPQHF. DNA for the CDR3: TGTGCCAGCAGTTACCGCGGGGAGGGTCGCAATCAGCCCCAGCATTTT.

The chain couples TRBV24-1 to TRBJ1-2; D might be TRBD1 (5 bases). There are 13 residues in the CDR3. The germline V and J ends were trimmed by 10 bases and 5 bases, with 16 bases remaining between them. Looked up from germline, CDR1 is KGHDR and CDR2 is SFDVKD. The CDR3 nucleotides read TGTGCCACTTCCGGACAAGAACCATATGGCTACACCTTC. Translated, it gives CATSGQEPYGYTF.

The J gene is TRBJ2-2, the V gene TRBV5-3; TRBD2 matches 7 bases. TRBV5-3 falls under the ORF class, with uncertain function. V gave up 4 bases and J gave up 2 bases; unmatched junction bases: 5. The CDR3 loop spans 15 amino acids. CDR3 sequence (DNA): TGTGCCAGAAGCCCTACGGGACTAAACACCGGGGAGCTGTTTTTT. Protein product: CARSPTGLNTGELFF.

For the CDR3, the DNA is TGTGCCAGCATCCCAGACAGAAGCAGATCCTACGAGCAGTACTTC. Translating it yields CASIPDRSRSYEQYF. The chain uses TRBV6-5 and TRBJ2-7, with a weak D call TRBD1 (5 bases). Trimming removed 7 bases at V and 1 base at J, with 17 bases between. CDR1 is MNHEY and CDR2 is SVGAGI in the germline V gene. The CDR3 runs 15 residues.

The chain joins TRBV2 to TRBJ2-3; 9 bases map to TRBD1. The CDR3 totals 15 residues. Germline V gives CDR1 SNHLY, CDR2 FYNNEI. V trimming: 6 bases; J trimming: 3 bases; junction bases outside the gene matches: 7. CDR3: CASSPGTGFTDTQYF. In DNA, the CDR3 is TGTGCCAGCAGCCCCGGGACAGGGTTTACAGATACGCAGTATTTT. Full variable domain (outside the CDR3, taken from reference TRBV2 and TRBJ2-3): EPEVTQTPSHQVTQMGQEVILRCVPISNHLYFYWYRQILGQKVEFLVSFYNNEISEKSEIFDDQFSVERPDGSNFTLKIRSTKLEDSAMYFCASSPGTGFTDTQYFGPGTRLTVL.

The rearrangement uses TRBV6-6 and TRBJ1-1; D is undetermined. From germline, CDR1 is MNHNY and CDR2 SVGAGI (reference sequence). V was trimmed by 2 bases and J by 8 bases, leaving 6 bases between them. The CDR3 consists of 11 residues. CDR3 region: CASSYLGEAFF. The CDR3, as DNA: TGTGCCAGCAGTTACCTCGGGGAAGCTTTCTTT.

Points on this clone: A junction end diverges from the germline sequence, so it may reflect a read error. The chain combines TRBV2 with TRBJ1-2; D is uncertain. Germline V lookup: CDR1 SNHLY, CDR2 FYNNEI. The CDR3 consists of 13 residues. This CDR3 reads CASSVTSRSLEVF. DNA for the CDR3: TGTGCCAGCAGTGTAACATCGAGAAGCTTAGAGGTATTC.

Here the CDR3 DNA reads TGTGCCAGCAGTTACTCCCAGCGGATCAATGGGGGCTACACCTTC. This sequence encodes CASSYSQRINGGYTF. The genes are TRBV6-5 and TRBJ1-2; D call uncertain. Germline V gives CDR1 MNHEY, CDR2 SVGAGI. The V end lost 0 bases, the J end lost 8 bases, and 16 bases lay between the germline ends. This CDR3 has 15 residues.

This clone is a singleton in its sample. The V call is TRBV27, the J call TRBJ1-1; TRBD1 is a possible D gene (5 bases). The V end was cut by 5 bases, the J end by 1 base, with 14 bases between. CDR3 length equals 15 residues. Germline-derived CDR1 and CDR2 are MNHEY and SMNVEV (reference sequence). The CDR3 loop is CASSLRPGGNTEAFF. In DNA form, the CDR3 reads TGTGCCAGCAGTCTTCGGCCCGGGGGGAACACTGAAGCTTTCTTT.

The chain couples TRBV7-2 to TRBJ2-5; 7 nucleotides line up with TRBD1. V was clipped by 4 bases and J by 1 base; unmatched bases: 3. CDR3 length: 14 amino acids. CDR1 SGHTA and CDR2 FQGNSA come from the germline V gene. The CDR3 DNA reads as TGTGCCAGCAGCTCCCAGGGGGTCCAAGAGACCCAGTACTTC. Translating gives CASSSQGVQETQYF.